A single sample is the source of the 23 T cell receptor beta chains below, sequenced in a study of blood T cell repertoires in COVID-19. The protocol was immunoSEQ multiplex PCR, while the TCRdb copy is restricted to in-frame clones and leaves out a portion. The profile covers 87,000 or so clones, with about 88% appearing a single time and roughly 5.4% taken by the ten largest. Sequenced input: peripheral blood. The source of these receptors is a man aged 40-50 years with acute or convalescent COVID-19.

This chain uses TRBV2 with TRBJ2-6; D not certain. This CDR3 has 15 amino acids. V was pared by 3 bases and J by 0 bases, with 6 bases between. CDR1 SNHLY and CDR2 FYNNEI come from the germline V gene. The DNA for the CDR3 is TGTGCCAGCAGTGATTGGAGCTCTGGGGCCAACGTCCTGACTTTC. Translating gives CASSDWSSGANVLTF.

V is TRBV7-9 and J is TRBJ2-5; 9 positions agree with TRBD2. The V gene end was trimmed by 5 bases and the J gene end by 5 bases; junction bases not matched to a gene: 12. From germline, CDR1 is SEHNR and CDR2 FQNEAQ (reference sequence). The CDR3 is 16 amino acids. The DNA of the CDR3 is TGTGCCAGCAGCGTGGCGGGAGGGACCGGTAGGGAGACCCAGTACTTC. This translates into CASSVAGGTGRETQYF.

The chain employs TRBV27 and TRBJ2-1, with TRBD2 matching over 12 bases. This CDR3 contains 15 residues. CDR1 and CDR2 from the germline V gene are MNHEY and SMNVEV (reference sequence). The junction had 6 bases not matched to a gene; V was cut back by 4 bases and J by 8 bases. DNA for the CDR3: TGTGCCAGCAGTTCCCCTAGCGGGGGGGCCCATGAGCAGTTCTTC. As protein: CASSSPSGGAHEQFF.

This sequence joins TRBV4-2 and TRBJ2-7; tentative D call: TRBD1 (6 bases). Germline V lookup: CDR1 LGHNA, CDR2 YNFKEQ. V was shortened by 2 bases and J by 2 bases, with 10 bases between the two germline ends. The CDR3 has 14 amino acids. The DNA for the CDR3 is TGTGCCAGCAGCCAAACGGACAGAACCTACGAGCAGTACTTC. Protein: CASSQTDRTYEQYF.

The DNA of the CDR3 is TGTGCCAGCAGTGAAGACAGGGGCCAGAAACTGTTTTTT. This codes for CASSEDRGQKLFF. The chain employs TRBV6-1 and TRBJ1-4, with 7 nucleotides matching TRBD1. Per the germline V gene, CDR1 is MNHNS and CDR2 is SASEGT. The CDR3 length is 13 residues. V was clipped by 1 base and J by 11 bases; unmatched bases: 4.

The V and J genes are TRBV7-2 and TRBJ2-3; D unclear. This CDR3 has 14 amino acids. The germline V gene has CDR1 SGHTA and CDR2 FQGNSA. V was clipped by 1 base and J by 0 bases, with 5 bases between them. CDR3 in DNA: TGTGCCAGCAGCTTAGATTCTAGCACAGATACGCAGTATTTT. This translates into CASSLDSSTDTQYF.

The V gene is TRBV6-4, the J gene TRBJ1-1, with D unresolved. This CDR3 has 13 residues. Trimming removed 4 bases from V and 0 bases from J, with 6 bases in between. The V gene's germline CDR1 is MRHNA and CDR2 SNTAGT. The CDR3 coding sequence is TGTGCCAGCAGTGTGGACTTGAACACTGAAGCTTTCTTT. Residues: CASSVDLNTEAFF.

V usage is TRBV6-6 and J usage is TRBJ1-2; 9 bases map to TRBD1. In germline, CDR1 is MNHNY, CDR2 SVGAGI (reference sequence). V trimming: 4 bases; J trimming: 8 bases; junction bases outside the gene matches: 14. CDR3 size: 16 residues. CDR3 loop: CASSSPGQGGTGGYTF. The CDR3 coding sequence is TGTGCCAGCAGTTCTCCGGGACAGGGAGGTACGGGGGGCTACACCTTC.

This clone was seen a handful of times. CDR3 in DNA: TGTGCCAGCAGTTCGGCGGAGGCCCTGCGTGGTGACCTCCACTTT. Translated, it gives CASSSAEALRGDLHF. The chain employs TRBV27 and TRBJ1-6; D gene ambiguous. The CDR3 covers 15 residues. Per the germline V gene, CDR1 is MNHEY and CDR2 is SMNVEV (reference sequence). V lost 4 bases to trimming and J lost 15 bases, with 22 bases between them.

This sequence joins TRBV19 and TRBJ1-5, with D maybe TRBD1 (5 bases). The CDR3 is 17 residues long. Germline CDR1 is LNHDA and CDR2 is SQIVND (reference sequence). Trimming left V 5 bases short and J 0 bases short, with 17 bases between. The CDR3: CASSRVLGGYSNQPQHF. CDR3 DNA: TGTGCCAGTAGTCGGGTGCTTGGGGGGTATAGCAATCAGCCCCAGCATTTT. The full variable domain, completed using reference TRBV19 and TRBJ1-5, is DGGITQSPKYLFRKEGQNVTLSCEQNLNHDAMYWYRQDPGQGLRLIYYSQIVNDFQKGDIAEGYSVSREKKESFPLTVTSAQKNPTAFYLCASSRVLGGYSNQPQHFGDGTRLSIL.

The J gene is TRBJ1-2, the V gene TRBV4-2; a weak D match, TRBD1 (5 bases). The V gene's germline CDR1 is LGHNA and CDR2 YNFKEQ. Trimming took off 0 bases at V and 4 bases at J, with 9 bases between the two ends. CDR3 length equals 14 residues. CDR3 amino acids: CASSQEARAYGYTF. In DNA, the CDR3 is TGTGCCAGCAGCCAAGAGGCCAGGGCCTATGGCTACACCTTC.

CDR3 residues: CAWSAGQAKNNQPQHF. Here the CDR3 DNA reads TGTGCCTGGAGTGCCGGACAGGCGAAGAACAATCAGCCCCAGCATTTT. The J gene is TRBJ1-5, the V gene TRBV30; TRBD1 agrees at 7 bases. Trimming took 1 base from V and 3 from J; bases not matched to a gene: 9. Germline lookup yields CDR1 GTSNPN and CDR2 SVGIG (reference sequence). CDR3 length equals 16 residues.

This clone showed up just a few times. The chain combines TRBV2 with TRBJ2-1, with 8 bases fitting TRBD2. The germline CDR1 and CDR2 sequences are SNHLY and FYNNEI. The length of the CDR3 is 16 residues. V lost 3 bases to trimming and J lost 6 bases; unmatched junction nucleotides: 10. The chain's CDR3 is CASSDSPAGGRNEQFF. DNA for the CDR3: TGTGCCAGCAGTGATAGTCCGGCGGGGGGTCGCAATGAGCAGTTCTTC.

V is TRBV3-1 (or the pseudogene TRBV3-2) and J is TRBJ2-3; 11 bases fit TRBD1. CDR3 length: 16 amino acids. Looked up from germline, CDR1 is LGHDT and CDR2 is YNNKEL (reference sequence). With 4 bases clipped from V and 4 bases from J, the junction kept 7 bases outside the gene matches. The CDR3 is CASSRRTGGKSDTQYF. The CDR3, as DNA: TGTGCCAGCAGCCGCAGGACAGGGGGCAAGTCAGATACGCAGTATTTT.

This rearrangement joins TRBV30 to TRBJ1-2; 7 bases fit TRBD1. J gave up 4 bases and V 5 bases, and 4 bases lay outside the gene matches. The CDR3 has 12 amino acids. In germline, CDR1 is GTSNPN, CDR2 SVGIG (reference sequence). CDR3 sequence (DNA): TGTGCCTGGGACAGGGAAGGCTATGGCTACACCTTC. Translation: CAWDREGYGYTF.

The J gene is TRBJ2-2, the V gene TRBV3-1 (or the pseudogene TRBV3-2); D gene ambiguous. The germline V gene encodes CDR1 LGHDT and CDR2 YNNKEL (reference sequence). CDR3 length: 13 residues. V was trimmed by 5 bases and J by 1 base, leaving 5 bases between them. CDR3 protein: CASSERNTGELFF. The DNA for the CDR3 is TGTGCCAGCAGCGAGCGGAACACCGGGGAGCTGTTTTTT.

This clone was seen a few times. The chain employs TRBV11-3 and TRBJ2-1, with 8 bases fitting TRBD2. Germline loops: CDR1 SGHNT, CDR2 YENEEA. After removal of 4 bases from V and 10 bases from J, the junction contained 6 bases not matched to a gene. The CDR3 spans 13 residues. The CDR3 DNA is TGTGCCAGCAGCTCGACTAGCGCGGGCGAGCAGTTCTTC. Its protein product is CASSSTSAGEQFF.

This chain joins TRBV19 and TRBJ2-3, with 9 bases lining up with TRBD1. The CDR3 is 15 amino acids. The germline gives CDR1 LNHDA, CDR2 SQIVND (reference sequence). Trimming at V came to 4 bases and at J to 1 base, leaving 3 bases not matched to a gene. CDR3 sequence: CASSRTGAGTDTQYF. The CDR3, as DNA: TGTGCCAGTAGTAGGACAGGGGCCGGCACAGATACGCAGTATTTT.

The genes are TRBV19 and TRBJ1-1; D is possibly TRBD1 (6 bases). The CDR3 extends over 12 amino acids. CDR1 is LNHDA and CDR2 is SQIVND in the germline V gene (reference sequence). Between the trimmed V and J ends, which lost 5 bases and 7 bases, there was a span of 11 bases. The CDR3 coding sequence is TGTGCCAGTAGTGCAGGACAGAATGAAGCTTTCTTT. Its protein product is CASSAGQNEAFF.

This clone was counted a few times. The genes are TRBV15 and TRBJ1-3, with D possibly matching TRBD1 (5 bases). Germline CDR1 is LNHNV and CDR2 is YYDKDF (reference sequence). With 0 bases removed from V and 4 bases from J, the gap between germline ends came to 13 bases. The CDR3 sequence is 16 residues long. DNA of the CDR3: TGTGCCACCAGCAGAGATAAAGGGGCAGGAGGAAACACCATATATTTT. Protein: CATSRDKGAGGNTIYF.

The chain couples TRBV4-3 to TRBJ1-4; D gene unclear. Trimming shortened V by 0 bases and J by 0 bases, and 8 bases separated the two germline ends. This CDR3 region has 16 residues. Germline CDR1 is LGHNA and CDR2 is YSLEER. The CDR3 region has the DNA TGCGCCAGCAGCCAAGATATCGGAGCAACTAATGAAAAACTGTTTTTT. It translates to CASSQDIGATNEKLFF.

This clone was recorded only once. The chain employs TRBV6-5 and TRBJ1-6; D may be TRBD1 (5 bases). The CDR3 totals 14 residues. Germline lookup yields CDR1 MNHEY and CDR2 SVGAGI. V was pared by 6 bases and J by 5 bases, with 11 bases between. The CDR3 loop is CASSRGGDNSPLHF. CDR3 nucleotide sequence: TGTGCCAGCAGCCGCGGGGGGGATAATTCACCCCTCCACTTT.

The chain recombines TRBV29-1 with TRBJ1-2, with D unresolved. Per germline, CDR1 SQVTM and CDR2 ANQGSEA. Trimming cost V 4 bases and J 6 bases, with 15 bases left between them. This CDR3 comprises 13 residues. CDR3 nucleotide sequence: TGCAGCGTTGTACCTGCTAGTACGGATGGCTACACCTTC. Protein product: CSVVPASTDGYTF.